Presented here are 5 T cell receptor beta chains from one specimen sequenced in a study of post-analysis software for immune sequencing data. Their antigens are not known. Every TCR beta cDNA library bore unique molecular identifiers. TCRdb reprocessed the PCR reads with MiXCR, giving one entry per CDR3 protein. The sample carries around 500,000 distinct CDR3 sequences, 30% to 40% recorded once. Points from the study as a whole: About 5 TRBV segments appeared more often in patients than in controls, and TRBV5-6, TRBV5-1 and TRBV20-1 were among these.

Specimen: blood. These receptors were taken from a girl aged 2 to 17 with multiple sclerosis.

The J gene is TRBJ1-4, the V gene TRBV11-2; tentatively, D is TRBD1 (5 bases). The germline gives CDR1 SGHAT, CDR2 FQNNGV. V was trimmed by 5 bases and J by 0 bases, leaving 10 bases between them. This CDR3 spans 15 amino acids. The CDR3 region has the DNA TGTGCCAGCAGCGCTACAGGTGCAACTAATGAAAAACTGTTTTTT. Encoded protein: CASSATGATNEKLFF.

The gene calls are TRBV5-1 and TRBJ1-2; tentative D call: TRBD1 (5 bases). V was pared by 0 bases and J by 5 bases, with 17 bases between. This CDR3 region has 16 residues. Germline V gene sequence: CDR1 SGHRS, CDR2 YFSETQ. CDR3 region: CASSLGRLGGRYGYTF. The DNA for the CDR3 is TGCGCCAGCAGCTTGGGGCGCCTCGGGGGTCGATATGGCTACACCTTC.

This clonotype was counted a few times. The chain recombines TRBV3-1 with TRBJ2-4; D possibly corresponds to TRBD1 (6 bases). Germline CDR1 and CDR2: LGHDT and YNNKEL (reference sequence). V was shortened by 0 bases and J by 2 bases, with 11 bases between the two germline ends. The CDR3 has 16 residues. The CDR3 bases are TGTGCCAGCAGCCAAGAGCCTACAGGGCCCAAAAACATTCAGTACTTC. Amino acids: CASSQEPTGPKNIQYF.

This clonotype was detected many times. The chain carries TRBV20-1 and TRBJ1-2; D uncertain. CDR3 size: 14 residues. V was clipped by 3 bases and J by 0 bases, with 11 bases between them. Germline CDR1 and CDR2: DFQATT and SNEGSKA (reference sequence). DNA for the CDR3: TGCAGTGCTAGCATGACGGTTGCTAACTATGGCTACACCTTC. Protein: CSASMTVANYGYTF.

The chain recombines TRBV6-5 with TRBJ2-7, with D uncertain. The assigned J gene may be wrong: the sequence end matches TRBJ2-5 better. The CDR3 contains 11 residues. The germline CDR1 and CDR2 sequences are MNHEY and SVGAGI. The CDR3 sequence: CASRIRETQYF. In nucleotides, the CDR3 is TGTGCCAGCAGAATACGGGAGACCCAGTACTTC.